Presented here are 26 T cell receptor beta chains from one specimen sequenced in a study of blood T cells in healthy people across ages. Combining a sample-barcoded 5' primer with a J-beta primer mix, a second PCR ran for roughly 7 to 11 cycles. TCRdb reanalysed the 5' RACE reads using MiXCR and keeps one entry per CDR3 protein. The sample consists of about 1.8 million distinct CDR3 sequences, around 50% of them appearing once. Sequencing used blood. The receptors were gathered from a woman aged 40 to 50 in good health.

The chain recombines TRBV5-6 with TRBJ2-3; 8 positions match TRBD2. V dropped 5 bases and J dropped 3; count of bases not matched to a gene: 14. CDR1 is SGHDT and CDR2 is YYEEEE in the germline V gene. There are 17 residues in the CDR3. CDR3 in amino acids: CASRGGWGLVTTDTQYF. In DNA, the CDR3 is TGTGCCAGCAGGGGGGGTTGGGGACTAGTAACGACAGATACGCAGTATTTT.

The rearrangement joins TRBV20-1 to TRBJ1-6; D remains ambiguous. CDR3 length equals 17 residues. V was pared by 0 bases and J by 10 bases, with 22 bases between. CDR1 is DFQATT, CDR2 SNEGSKA, per germline (reference sequence). In DNA, the CDR3 is TGCAGTGCTAGAGACGGCCAACTCAGTGGGGATTCCTCACCCCTCCACTTT. It encodes CSARDGQLSGDSSPLHF.

This clonotype appeared once. This chain joins TRBV29-1 and TRBJ1-1; D might be TRBD1 (6 bases). Looked up from germline, CDR1 is SQVTM and CDR2 is ANQGSEA. The CDR3 consists of 11 residues. Between the trimmed V and J ends, which lost 4 bases and 6 bases, there was a span of 9 bases. CDR3 DNA: TGCAGCGTTGCAGGGGAGGCTGAAGCTTTCTTT. Translating gives CSVAGEAEAFF.

The sample holds one count of this clonotype. The chain combines TRBV7-2 with TRBJ2-1; the D is unclear. The ends were cut back, 5 bases at V and 5 bases at J, with 19 bases in the middle. In germline, CDR1 is SGHTA, CDR2 FQGNSA. The CDR3 sequence is 16 residues long. The CDR3 DNA reads TGTGCCAGCAGCCGGACCCCAACTGGGGATAACAATGAGCAGTTCTTC. Amino acid sequence: CASSRTPTGDNNEQFF.

The chain employs TRBV9 and TRBJ2-1; D gene unclear. Per germline, CDR1 SGDLS and CDR2 YYNGEE. There are 16 residues in the CDR3. The germline V and J ends were trimmed by 0 bases and 4 bases, with 14 bases remaining between them. The CDR3 DNA reads TGTGCCAGCAGCGTAGGGGTGGCGGAGACGTACAATGAGCAGTTCTTC. Protein product: CASSVGVAETYNEQFF.

The chain uses TRBV20-1 and TRBJ2-3, with 12 bases matching TRBD2. Germline V gives CDR1 DFQATT, CDR2 SNEGSKA (reference sequence). CDR3 length: 17 residues. The V segment lost 6 bases and the J segment 0 bases; nucleotides outside the gene matches: 10. CDR3 DNA sequence: TGCAGTGCCAAACTAGCGGGGGGCGGTAGAAGCACAGATACGCAGTATTTT. As protein: CSAKLAGGGRSTDTQYF.

This clonotype was counted only a few times. The chain uses TRBV27 and TRBJ2-1, with 15 bases aligning to TRBD2. Germline V gives CDR1 MNHEY, CDR2 SMNVEV (reference sequence). V dropped 4 bases and J dropped 4; count of bases not matched to a gene: 5. The CDR3 covers 17 residues. CDR3 nucleotide sequence: TGTGCCAGCAGTTCCCTGGGACTAGCGGGGGGTTACAATGAGCAGTTCTTC. Its protein product is CASSSLGLAGGYNEQFF.

The chain couples TRBV29-1 to TRBJ2-3; D gene uncertain. The CDR3 totals 14 residues. Trimming removed 1 base at V and 0 bases at J, with 8 bases between. The germline CDR1 and CDR2 sequences are SQVTM and ANQGSEA. CDR3 protein: CSVEGGRSTDTQYF. The CDR3, as DNA: TGCAGCGTTGAAGGTGGCAGGAGCACAGATACGCAGTATTTT.

The chain uses TRBV20-1 and TRBJ1-4, with D maybe TRBD1 (5 bases). CDR1 DFQATT and CDR2 SNEGSKA come from the germline V gene (reference sequence). CDR3 length: 12 residues. The CDR3 bases are TGCAGGGCGCAGGGAGCTAATGAAAAACTGTTTTTT. This sequence encodes CRAQGANEKLFF.

The chain links TRBV9 to TRBJ2-1; D is unclear. CDR1 is SGDLS, CDR2 YYNGEE, per germline. Trimming left V 0 bases short and J 7 bases short, with 14 bases between. The CDR3 is 15 residues long. The CDR3 sequence: CASSVATTDGNEQFF. The CDR3 nucleotides read TGTGCCAGCAGCGTAGCTACTACCGACGGGAATGAGCAGTTCTTC.

This clonotype was counted a few times. The DNA for the CDR3 is TGTGCCAGCAGTTACGGGCAGTCTGGCTACACCTTC. Its translation is CASSYGQSGYTF. The rearrangement joins TRBV6-2 or TRBV6-3 to TRBJ1-2; D not certain. V was cut by 2 bases and J by 7 bases, with 8 bases left in between. The CDR3 loop spans 12 amino acids. Looked up from germline, CDR1 is MNHEY and CDR2 is SVGEGT.

This sequence joins TRBV7-8 and TRBJ2-1, with 12 bases lining up with TRBD1. The last part of the DNA fits TRBJ2-7 better; the J call may be wrong. The V gene's germline CDR1 is SGHVS and CDR2 FQNEAQ. This CDR3 contains 20 residues. The CDR3 DNA reads as TGTGCCAGCAGCTTAGTATTTGCGGGACAGGGGGCCTTCTCCTACAATGAGCAGTACTTC. Protein sequence: CASSLVFAGQGAFSYNEQYF.

The V and J genes are TRBV3-1 and TRBJ2-5, with 8 positions matching TRBD2. This CDR3 contains 17 residues. Looked up from germline, CDR1 is LGHDT and CDR2 is YNNKEL (reference sequence). V was clipped by 7 bases and J by 1 base; unmatched bases: 14. In DNA form, the CDR3 reads TGTGCCAGCAACTTAAGAGGTAGCGGGGAGATCCAAGAGACCCAGTACTTC. Residues: CASNLRGSGEIQETQYF.

The chain employs TRBV6-2 or TRBV6-3 and TRBJ2-4; TRBD2 matches 9 bases. J gave up 4 bases and V 5 bases, and 9 bases lay outside the gene matches. Germline V lookup: CDR1 MNHEY, CDR2 SVGEGT. This CDR3 spans 16 amino acids. For the CDR3, the DNA is TGTGCCAGCAGTCCTAAGCTAGCGGGGAGGAAAAACATTCAGTACTTC. This sequence encodes CASSPKLAGRKNIQYF.

This chain uses TRBV7-6 with TRBJ2-1; no clear D gene. Germline V gene lookup returns CDR1 SGHVS and CDR2 FNYEAQ. The V and J ends lost 1 base and 4 bases respectively, with 8 bases between them. CDR3 length equals 14 residues. The CDR3 protein is CASSLGDHYNEQFF. For the CDR3, the DNA is TGTGCCAGCAGCTTAGGAGACCATTACAATGAGCAGTTCTTC.

The gene calls are TRBV7-9 and TRBJ2-7; D possibly matches TRBD1 or TRBD2 (6 bases each). The V end lost 5 bases, the J end lost 2 bases, and 19 bases lay between the germline ends. CDR3 length: 16 amino acids. Germline CDR1 and CDR2: SEHNR and FQNEAQ (reference sequence). This chain's CDR3 is CASSRPQGRGTYEQYF. The CDR3 coding sequence is TGTGCCAGCAGCCGACCCCAGGGGCGCGGGACCTACGAGCAGTACTTC.

The sample holds a few counts of this clonotype. V and J are TRBV4-3 and TRBJ2-3, with 7 bases fitting TRBD1. CDR1 and CDR2 from the germline V gene are LGHNA and YSLEER. The V segment lost 0 bases and the J segment 6 bases; nucleotides outside the gene matches: 6. The CDR3 is 15 residues long. CDR3 region: CASSQDQLQGDTQYF. Here the CDR3 DNA reads TGCGCCAGCAGCCAAGACCAACTACAGGGGGATACGCAGTATTTT.

This chain links TRBV6-5 with TRBJ2-1, with a possible D match to TRBD2 (5 bases). The CDR3 spans 15 residues. V was cut by 4 bases and J by 3 bases, with 13 bases left in between. CDR1 and CDR2 (germline): MNHEY, SVGAGI. The CDR3 region is CASSSREGHYNEQFF. The CDR3 DNA reads as TGTGCCAGCAGTTCCCGTGAGGGTCACTACAATGAGCAGTTCTTC.

This clonotype showed up just a few times. The gene calls are TRBV7-2 and TRBJ2-5; 10 nucleotides align to TRBD1. With 0 bases clipped from V and 4 bases from J, the junction kept 8 bases outside the gene matches. Looked up from germline, CDR1 is SGHTA and CDR2 is FQGNSA. The CDR3 is 17 residues long. Written as DNA, the CDR3 is TGTGCCAGCAGCTTAGCGACAGGGGGCTATTGGCTAGAGACCCAGTACTTC. Amino acids: CASSLATGGYWLETQYF.

The chain couples TRBV7-9 to TRBJ1-5; D is possibly TRBD1 (5 bases). This CDR3 spans 15 amino acids. Germline CDR1 reads SEHNR; CDR2 reads FQNEAQ (reference sequence). The ends were cut back, 3 bases at V and 4 bases at J, with 13 bases in the middle. The CDR3 loop reads CASSLSGQQNQPQHF. As DNA, the CDR3 is TGTGCCAGCAGCTTGTCCGGACAACAGAATCAGCCCCAGCATTTT.

The count of this clonotype is one. This may arise from a read error, as a much more abundant clone is one base away. The chain joins TRBV3-1 to TRBJ2-3; D remains unclear. Germline loops: CDR1 LGHDT, CDR2 YNNKEL (reference sequence). There are 12 residues in the CDR3. In DNA, the CDR3 is TGTGCCGGCAGCCAATTCACAGATACGCAGTATTTT. This gives the protein CAGSQFTDTQYF.

This rearrangement joins TRBV12-3 or TRBV12-4 to TRBJ2-1; 7 bases are shared with TRBD1. The CDR3 consists of 14 residues. V shed 6 bases, J shed 6 bases, and the junction held 8 bases outside the gene matches. The CDR3 bases are TGTGCCAGCAGAATGCCCGGGACAGTCAATGAGCAGTTCTTC. Translating gives CASRMPGTVNEQFF.

This clonotype was counted once. The chain recombines TRBV6-2 or TRBV6-3 with TRBJ2-1; TRBD2 agrees at 14 bases. Germline lookup yields CDR1 MNHEY and CDR2 SVGEGT. CDR3 length: 15 amino acids. Unmatched junction bases numbered 9, after V lost 2 bases and J lost 15 bases. Here the CDR3 DNA reads TGTGCCAGCAGTTACCCAGGGACTAGCGGGGGCTCTTTGTTCTTC. Amino acids: CASSYPGTSGGSLFF.

The CDR3 region is CASRPDRGPHNEQYF. As DNA, the CDR3 is TGTGCCAGCAGACCGGACAGGGGGCCCCACAATGAGCAGTACTTC. The chain links TRBV12-3 or TRBV12-4 to TRBJ2-1, with TRBD1 matching 11 bases. The DNA matches TRBJ2-7 better at its end, which makes the J call doubtful. The CDR3 runs to 15 residues.

The chain recombines TRBV20-1 with TRBJ2-1; 12 bases match TRBD2. The CDR3 consists of 18 residues. Germline CDR1 reads DFQATT; CDR2 reads SNEGSKA (reference sequence). J was trimmed by 2 bases and V by 4 bases; bases with no gene match: 12. This CDR3 is CSAIRLAGGPRAYNEQFF. In DNA form, the CDR3 reads TGCAGTGCTATCCGCCTAGCGGGGGGGCCGAGGGCCTACAATGAGCAGTTCTTC.

The chain joins TRBV11-2 to TRBJ2-7; the D is unclear. There are 11 residues in the CDR3. Germline CDR1 is SGHAT and CDR2 is FQNNGV. Trimming cost V 1 base and J 10 bases, with 8 bases left between them. In DNA, the CDR3 is TGTGCCAGCAGCTTAGTGACAATCCAGTACTTC. Translation gives CASSLVTIQYF.